This paragraph reports one T cell receptor (beta chain). The antigen remains undetermined. This specimen belongs to a study of Ad26.COV2.S vaccination and SARS-CoV-2 variants. Study-wide results and caveats: Breadth, reportedly substantial, characterized the spike-specific CD8+ and CD4+ T cell responses after vaccination.

The CDR3 runs 16 residues. The germline V gene has CDR1 MNHEY and CDR2 SMNVEV (reference sequence). V lost 7 bases to trimming and J lost 4 bases, with 17 bases between them. The assay was immunoSEQ multiplex PCR, and TCRdb's table has in-frame clones only and misses some. Among hundreds of thousands of clones listed, roughly 90% were seen once. Treatment denoted: about 20 received Ad26.COV2.S at low or high dose, single or two shots; roughly five received placebo; per-sample allocation not given. All samples were drawn on day 63, counting from the first vaccine or placebo injection. Wuhan-strain spike was delivered by a replication-incompetent Ad26 vector.

V is TRBV27 and J is TRBJ2-6, with a possible D match to TRBD1 (5 bases). This receptor was taken from a person aged 18-60 years who received the Ad26.COV2.S COVID-19 vaccine or a placebo. The sample consisted of peripheral blood, taken in a trial of Ad26.COV2.S vaccine versus placebo. As DNA, the CDR3 is TGTGCCAGCACCCAGAATGCAGGGAACGGGGCCAACGTCCTGACTTTC. Its protein product is CASTQNAGNGANVLTF.